This T cell receptor beta chain is from a study of blood T cell repertoires in COVID-19 (dated by TCRdb to the early 2020s). About the investigation overall: Samples from collaborators originated in the United States, Italy and Spain and spanned both the acute and convalescent phases of COVID-19. The prospective study material was composed of cDNA or gDNA derived from T cells, B-cell-depleted T cells, or PBMCs. Subjects who had been exposed to COVID-19, were actively infected with it, or had recovered from it provided the deeply sampled blood TCRbeta repertoires that made up the dataset. The repertoires were released in a freely available public database intended as a resource for research on the immune response to SARS-CoV-2. The samples were drawn from the first 160 participants of the ongoing ImmuneRACE study and from 1,254 subjects provided by 6 global collaborators. Sample metadata almost always included a de-identified subject ID, COVID-19 status, age in years and sex. HLA class I and class II types, where available, came from metadata supplied by the sample provider rather than from assay-based typing.

Turning to this clone: Its antigen remains unidentified. Base qualities are not at hand, and no much larger clone is one base apart.

Taken from the germline V gene (reference sequence), the CDR1 and CDR2 loops are LNHDA and SQIVND. Taken from cysteine to phenylalanine, the CDR3 has 14 residues. The entry retains the CDR3 DNA only, 42 bases that are in frame from base 1. Trimmed from V: 7 bases; trimmed from J: 4 bases; junction bases lacking a gene match: 7. TCRbeta CDR3 regions were amplified from genomic DNA using the immunoSEQ Assay, a bias-controlled multiplex PCR. The original methods were these. The number of nucleated cells in each sample was estimated from the amplification of reference gene primers within the assay. To quantify the absolute abundance of each unique TCRbeta CDR3 rearrangement, sequence reads were collapsed and filtered. For each sample, productive Simpson clonality was calculated by taking the square root of Simpson's diversity index across productive rearrangements. TCRdb stores this immuneACCESS table with in-frame sequences only. Part of the clones is absent; in the studies checked, under half of the shortfall reflects unresolved V genes, and no reason is known for the rest. V and J calls and clone size are given by that table; D and trimming were obtained from the DNA. The sample includes roughly 100,000 clones, with approximately 85% observed a single time. The ten top clones hold about 3.8% of the sample.

The paper's findings and limits, for the study overall: How much clinical and demographic metadata was included differed by source and by participant, and the metadata was provided uncurated.

Each collaborating institution followed its own protocols to collect whole blood in K2EDTA tubes. Collaborator samples were shipped for TCRbeta analysis as frozen whole blood, isolated PBMCs, or DNA extracted from either sample type. Recombination joined TRBV19 with TRBJ1-2, and TRBD1 aligns with 9 junction nucleotides. Sequencing was performed on peripheral blood. The source is a man aged 50 to 60 with acute or convalescent COVID-19. The nucleotide sequence reads TGTGCCAGTAACCCGGGACAGGGTGCCTATGGCTACACCTTC. Its protein product is CASNPGQGAYGYTF.